The clone carrying this T cell receptor beta chain was counted a few times. Relative to the germline gene, one junction end is altered; a read error may explain this. TCRdb re-called the 5' RACE reads with MiXCR, one entry per CDR3 protein. The sample includes 85,000 to 130,000 distinct CDR3 sequences, roughly 10% of them seen just once. This entry is derived from a study of T-cell memory formation after mild COVID-19. Study-level information: In these data, TCR clusters were largely donor specific.

Looked up from germline, CDR1 is KGHDR and CDR2 is SFDVKD. The CDR3 consists of 16 residues. The receptor comes from a man in his late teens or twenties who had mild COVID-19 (a few samples of this study predate the infection). Cell type and time point are not known. The sequencing sample was made of PBMCs or a T cell subset sorted from them (not recorded which). The chain links TRBV24-1 to TRBJ1-2; D gene ambiguous. CDR3 in amino acids: CVTSARFGERNYGYTF. DNA of the CDR3: TGTGTCACCAGTGCCCGTTTCGGGGAAAGGAACTATGGCTACACCTTC.